This TCR beta chain was observed in a study of response to subunit inactivated influenza vaccine. Study-wide findings and caveats: Each seasonal influenza vaccination, the authors suggested, recruits few new T cells.

CDR1 is SNHLY and CDR2 is FYNNEI in the germline V gene. The CDR3 has 13 amino acids. Trimming shortened V by 4 bases and J by 2 bases, and 9 bases separated the two germline ends. This clonotype has ten or more counts. Its antigen is not known. TCRdb called the RT-PCR reads again in MiXCR, with one record for every CDR3 protein. The table has about 530,000 distinct CDR3 sequences, 10% to 15% seen once; the top ten hold roughly 10%. The TCR comes from a man in his fifties who received an inactivated influenza vaccine. The sample was PBMCs from blood, taken on the day of vaccination. The chain has TRBV2 and TRBJ2-7, with D perhaps matching TRBD1 (6 bases). CDR3 protein: CASSVGTTYEQYF. CDR3 nucleotide sequence: TGTGCCAGCAGTGTAGGGACAACCTACGAGCAGTACTTC.